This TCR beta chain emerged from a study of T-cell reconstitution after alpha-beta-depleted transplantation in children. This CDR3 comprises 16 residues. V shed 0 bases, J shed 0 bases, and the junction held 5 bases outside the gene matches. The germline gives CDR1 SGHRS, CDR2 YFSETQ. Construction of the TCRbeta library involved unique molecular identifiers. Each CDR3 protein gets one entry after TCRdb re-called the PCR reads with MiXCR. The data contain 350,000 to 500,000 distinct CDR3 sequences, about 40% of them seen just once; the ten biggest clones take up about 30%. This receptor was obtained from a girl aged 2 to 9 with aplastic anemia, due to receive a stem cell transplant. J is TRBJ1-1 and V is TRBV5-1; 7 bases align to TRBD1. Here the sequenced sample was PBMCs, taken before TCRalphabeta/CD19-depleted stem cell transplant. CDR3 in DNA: TGCGCCAGCAGCTTGGGACAGGGAGGTTTGAACACTGAAGCTTTCTTT. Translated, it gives CASSLGQGGLNTEAFF.